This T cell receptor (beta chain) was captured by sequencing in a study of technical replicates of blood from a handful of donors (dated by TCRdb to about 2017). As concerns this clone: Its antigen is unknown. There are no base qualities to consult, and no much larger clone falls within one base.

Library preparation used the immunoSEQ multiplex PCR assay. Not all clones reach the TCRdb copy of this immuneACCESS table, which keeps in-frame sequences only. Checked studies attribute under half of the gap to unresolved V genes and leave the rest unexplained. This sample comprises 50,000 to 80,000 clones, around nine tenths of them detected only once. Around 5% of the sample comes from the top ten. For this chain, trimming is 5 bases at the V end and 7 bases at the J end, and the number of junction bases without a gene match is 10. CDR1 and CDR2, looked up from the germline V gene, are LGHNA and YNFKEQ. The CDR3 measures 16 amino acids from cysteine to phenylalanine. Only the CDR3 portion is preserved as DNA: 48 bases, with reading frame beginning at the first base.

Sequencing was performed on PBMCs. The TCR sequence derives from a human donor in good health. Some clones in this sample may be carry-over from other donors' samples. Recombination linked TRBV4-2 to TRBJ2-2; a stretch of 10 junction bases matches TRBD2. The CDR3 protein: CASSNIAGGGIGELFF. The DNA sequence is TGTGCCAGCAGCAACATAGCGGGAGGTGGCATCGGGGAGCTGTTTTTT.